Below, 15 T cell receptor beta chains from the same sample are listed, as sequenced in a study of human T cells and chemical hapten exposure. Time point meaning: pre-sensitization, week 0. Treatment given: therapeutic diphenylcyclopropenone sensitization with weekly scalp DPC. Each CDR3 protein is one row after TCRdb ran MiXCR on the RACE reads. The data contain approximately 180,000 distinct CDR3 sequences, 25% to 30% of them seen just once; the ten biggest clones take up less than 3%. Sequenced here: whole blood, sampled in connection with sensitization to the hapten diphenylcyclopropenone (DPC). The receptors shown here come from a woman in her thirties with alopecia areata. Some clones in this sample may be carry-over from other donors' samples.

This clonotype was seen more than once but under ten times. CDR3 sequence reads: CASSPVRELFF. The CDR3 DNA follows: TGTGCCAGCAGCCCCGTGCGGGAGCTGTTTTTT. The V call is TRBV7-9, the J call TRBJ2-2; D gene uncertain. There are 11 residues in the CDR3. Germline CDR1 reads SEHNR; CDR2 reads FQNEAQ (reference sequence). Trimming left V 5 bases short and J 9 bases short, with 7 bases between.

This chain joins TRBV7-9 and TRBJ1-2, with D possibly TRBD1 on 6 matching bases. The CDR3 consists of 15 residues. Germline CDR1 SEHNR, CDR2 FQNEAQ (reference sequence). V lost 1 base to trimming and J lost 2 bases, with 11 bases between them. In DNA form, the CDR3 reads TGTGCCAGCAGCTTAGTCCCCGACAGGAACTATGGCTACACCTTC. Translation gives CASSLVPDRNYGYTF.

This clonotype showed up just once. This chain connects TRBV28 to TRBJ2-5, with TRBD2 as a possible D gene (7 bases). Germline-derived CDR1 and CDR2 are MDHEN and SYDVKM. There are 21 residues in the CDR3. V was pared by 4 bases and J by 0 bases, with 30 bases between. Here the CDR3 DNA reads TGTGCCAGCAGTTCAGTACTCGTAACGAAGCGGGACAATTCGTACCAAGAGACCCAGTACTTC. It translates to CASSSVLVTKRDNSYQETQYF.

This sequence joins TRBV5-1 and TRBJ2-5; 14 bases match TRBD2. The CDR3 totals 17 residues. Looked up from germline, CDR1 is SGHRS and CDR2 is YFSETQ. Losses at the gene ends were 4 bases for V and 0 bases for J; bases not matched to a gene: 5. The CDR3 is CASSVGLAGENQETQYF. Written as DNA, the CDR3 is TGCGCCAGCAGCGTGGGACTAGCGGGGGAGAACCAAGAGACCCAGTACTTC.

This chain connects TRBV29-1 to TRBJ2-3, with 7 bases fitting TRBD2. The germline V gene encodes CDR1 SQVTM and CDR2 ANQGSEA. The trim removed 4 bases at V and 6 bases at J, leaving 4 bases unmatched. The CDR3 loop spans 12 amino acids. This CDR3 is CSVVAGVDTQYF. The CDR3 DNA reads TGCAGCGTTGTTGCGGGAGTTGATACGCAGTATTTT.

This clonotype was recorded a few times. This chain joins TRBV29-1 and TRBJ1-2, with 10 bases identical to TRBD1. Germline V gene sequence: CDR1 SQVTM, CDR2 ANQGSEA. With 4 bases clipped from V and 0 bases from J, the junction kept 14 bases outside the gene matches. The CDR3 has 18 residues. CDR3 DNA sequence: TGCAGCGTTGTTCTTTTAAGGGGACAGGGGATCCCTAACTATGGCTACACCTTC. This gives the protein CSVVLLRGQGIPNYGYTF. Drawing the rest from reference TRBV29-1 and TRBJ1-2, the complete variable domain is SAVISQKPSRDICQRGTSLTIQCQVDSQVTMMFWYRQQPGQSLTLIATANQGSEATYESGFVIDKFPISRPNLTFSTLTVSNMSPEDSSIYLCSVVLLRGQGIPNYGYTFGSGTRLTVV.

This clonotype was picked up a small number of times. The chain joins TRBV6-6 to TRBJ2-4; D might be TRBD2 (5 bases). CDR3 length equals 13 residues. Germline CDR1 and CDR2: MNHNY and SVGAGI (reference sequence). The V end was cut by 7 bases, the J end by 11 bases, with 18 bases between. The CDR3 spells CASNNSPGELQYF. CDR3 sequence (DNA): TGTGCCAGCAATAACTCCCCTGGGGAGCTTCAGTACTTC.

Only a few counts were recorded for this clonotype. The V gene is TRBV12-3 or TRBV12-4, the J gene TRBJ2-2; D uncertain. The length of the CDR3 is 15 residues. The V and J ends lost 2 bases and 2 bases respectively, with 9 bases between them. CDR3: CASSLRLLNTGELFF. The CDR3 region has the DNA TGTGCCAGCAGTTTAAGGCTTCTTAACACCGGGGAGCTGTTTTTT.

The chain combines TRBV28 with TRBJ1-5, with D maybe TRBD1 (5 bases). CDR1 is MDHEN, CDR2 SYDVKM, per germline. The V gene lost 3 bases and the J gene lost 0 bases, with 9 bases spanning the gap. This CDR3 has 15 amino acids. CDR3 bases: TGTGCCAGCAGTTTGGGGGGAACTAGCAATCAGCCCCAGCATTTT. It yields the protein CASSLGGTSNQPQHF.

This clonotype appeared a few times. This sequence joins TRBV28 and TRBJ1-2; 10 nucleotides agree with TRBD1. The CDR3 extends over 17 amino acids. Trimming removed 5 bases from V and 0 bases from J; junction bases left unmatched: 9. Germline CDR1 reads MDHEN; CDR2 reads SYDVKM. CDR3 amino acids: CASSRPGQGTPNYGYTF. CDR3 in DNA: TGTGCCAGCAGTAGACCGGGACAGGGGACCCCTAACTATGGCTACACCTTC.

This chain links TRBV5-1 with TRBJ1-1, with 9 bases matching TRBD1. J gave up 8 bases and V 4 bases, and 6 bases lay outside the gene matches. Germline CDR1 reads SGHRS; CDR2 reads YFSETQ. This CDR3 is 13 amino acids long. The CDR3 protein is CASSREGQGEAFF. CDR3 nucleotide sequence: TGCGCCAGCAGCCGCGAGGGACAGGGAGAAGCTTTCTTT.

J is TRBJ2-3 and V is TRBV7-2; 8 positions match TRBD1. The V gene's germline CDR1 is SGHTA and CDR2 FQGNSA. J was trimmed by 6 bases and V by 4 bases; bases with no gene match: 6. This CDR3 is 14 amino acids long. CDR3 nucleotides: TGTGCCAGCAGCTCAGGGGGCAGGTTGGATACGCAGTATTTT. It is translated as CASSSGGRLDTQYF.

This clonotype was picked up a small number of times. The chain employs TRBV2 and TRBJ1-1, with 8 bases that match TRBD1. CDR1 and CDR2 from the germline V gene are SNHLY and FYNNEI. The CDR3 has 15 amino acids. V lost 6 bases to trimming and J lost 4 bases; unmatched junction nucleotides: 10. The CDR3 coding sequence is TGTGCCAGCAGGGTTTCAGGGGGCGCGGGCACTGAAGCTTTCTTT. This translates into CASRVSGGAGTEAFF. Filled out from reference TRBV2 and TRBJ1-1, the complete variable domain reads EPEVTQTPSHQVTQMGQEVILRCVPISNHLYFYWYRQILGQKVEFLVSFYNNEISEKSEIFDDQFSVERPDGSNFTLKIRSTKLEDSAMYFCASRVSGGAGTEAFFGQGTRLTVV.

This clonotype was observed a few times. V gene TRBV12-3 or TRBV12-4 combines with J gene TRBJ2-7; 9 bases match TRBD1. The CDR3 is 15 amino acids. With V trimmed by 7 bases and J by 3 bases, 10 bases remained unmatched. The CDR3 coding sequence is TGTGCCAGCAACGCCGGGACAGGGAAGATCTACGAGCAGTACTTC. It translates to CASNAGTGKIYEQYF.

This chain links TRBV28 with TRBJ2-7, with D hard to call. CDR1 MDHEN and CDR2 SYDVKM come from the germline V gene. V lost 3 bases and J lost 4, with 7 bases in between. This CDR3 contains 12 residues. This CDR3 reads CASSLMLYEQYF. CDR3 bases: TGTGCCAGCAGTTTGATGCTTTACGAGCAGTACTTC.